This passage covers 30 T cell receptor beta chains from one sample sequenced in a study of identical twins. One entry per CDR3 protein results from TCRdb running MiXCR on the 5' RACE reads. The table records roughly 480,000 distinct CDR3 sequences, roughly 24% of them present only once. These data also formed part of another study, on T cells expressing NK-cell markers.

The source material was CD4+ T cells sorted from blood. All receptors derive from a woman between 18 and 30 years old in good health.

A word on this clonotype: A read error may be the cause here, since a much bigger clone is one base away. The chain carries TRBV12-3 or TRBV12-4 and TRBJ2-7; D gene ambiguous. The CDR3 contains 14 residues. Trimming left V 6 bases short and J 2 bases short, with 14 bases between. The CDR3 coding sequence is TGTGCCAGCAGCCTCTTAAGCAGCCCCTACGAGCAGTACTTC. Protein sequence: CASSLLSSPYEQYF.

This clonotype was detected a few times. The genes are TRBV5-1 and TRBJ2-1; 8 bases line up with TRBD2. J gave up 10 bases and V 3 bases, and 9 bases lay outside the gene matches. Germline V gene lookup returns CDR1 SGHRS and CDR2 YFSETQ. The CDR3 runs to 14 residues. The CDR3 loop is CASSSPTSVGEQFF. Here the CDR3 DNA reads TGCGCCAGCAGCTCCCCGACTAGCGTTGGCGAGCAGTTCTTC.

This chain links TRBV20-1 with TRBJ2-3; D is possibly TRBD1 (5 bases). V lost 6 bases, J lost 2 bases, and 12 bases lay in between. This CDR3 is 13 amino acids long. CDR1 and CDR2 from the germline V gene are DFQATT and SNEGSKA (reference sequence). For the CDR3, the DNA is TGCAGTGCCGCGGACGGACACACAGATACGCAGTATTTT. Its protein is CSAADGHTDTQYF.

The chain has TRBV12-3 or TRBV12-4 and TRBJ1-4; 9 nucleotides align to TRBD1. The CDR3 has 13 residues. V dropped 10 bases and J dropped 8; count of bases not matched to a gene: 8. The CDR3 coding sequence is TGTGCCACCGGGACAGGGAGTGAAGAAAAACTGTTTTTT. Translating it yields CATGTGSEEKLFF.

Concerning this clonotype itself: This may be a read error, as it is one base from a much larger clone. The V and J genes are TRBV10-3 and TRBJ2-5; D uncertain. Germline V lookup: CDR1 ENHRY, CDR2 SYGVKD. This CDR3 spans 12 amino acids. V shed 2 bases and J shed 2 bases, with 3 bases lying between them. CDR3 loop: CAISERQETQYF. CDR3 nucleotide sequence: TGTGCCATCAGTGAGCGACAAGAGACCCAGTACTTC.

This rearrangement joins TRBV6-4 to TRBJ2-1; TRBD2 aligns across 13 bases. Looked up from germline, CDR1 is MRHNA and CDR2 is SNTAGT. V shed 10 bases, J shed 4 bases, and the junction held 16 bases outside the gene matches. The CDR3 consists of 18 residues. The CDR3 spells CATPLGTSGKVVYNEQFF. CDR3 coding DNA: TGTGCCACTCCACTCGGGACTAGCGGGAAGGTCGTGTACAATGAGCAGTTCTTC.

The CDR3 reads CASSSRKGAYEQYF. CDR3 nucleotides: TGTGCCAGCAGCTCCCGTAAGGGTGCCTACGAGCAGTACTTC. The chain uses TRBV7-2 and TRBJ2-7, with D unresolved. V gave up 4 bases and J gave up 2 bases, with 12 bases separating them. This CDR3 comprises 14 residues. In germline, CDR1 is SGHTA, CDR2 FQGNSA.

The table lists this clonotype with a few counts. The CDR3 reads CASSWRAGGGTGELFF. In DNA, the CDR3 is TGTGCCAGCAGCTGGCGGGCGGGAGGCGGCACCGGGGAGCTGTTTTTT. The rearrangement uses TRBV7-2 and TRBJ2-2, with 8 nucleotides matching TRBD2. The germline V gene has CDR1 SGHTA and CDR2 FQGNSA. The V gene end was trimmed by 4 bases and the J gene end by 4 bases; junction bases not matched to a gene: 8. This CDR3 has 16 residues.

The V call is TRBV29-1, the J call TRBJ1-6; 10 nucleotides agree with TRBD1. CDR1 SQVTM and CDR2 ANQGSEA come from the germline V gene. The ends lost 6 bases at V and 8 bases at J; junction bases unmatched: 4. There are 13 residues in the CDR3. For the CDR3, the DNA is TGCAGCGTGGGGACAGGGGCGGATTCACCCCTCCACTTT. Amino acids: CSVGTGADSPLHF.

The J gene is TRBJ2-1, the V gene TRBV11-2, with 8 bases identical to TRBD2. In germline, CDR1 is SGHAT, CDR2 FQNNGV. The CDR3 runs to 16 residues. The J segment lost 6 bases and the V segment lost 3 bases, leaving 10 bases of the junction unmatched. DNA for the CDR3: TGTGCCAGCAGCTTCGTCCTCTCGGGGGGGGTCAATGAGCAGTTCTTC. It specifies CASSFVLSGGVNEQFF.

The V gene is TRBV20-1, the J gene TRBJ2-5; possibly TRBD2 for D (5 bases). Germline-derived CDR1 and CDR2 are DFQATT and SNEGSKA (reference sequence). The CDR3 spans 14 residues. The germline V and J ends were trimmed by 3 bases and 9 bases, with 20 bases remaining between them. The CDR3 sequence is CSASLGGFRTAQYF. CDR3 in DNA: TGCAGTGCTAGCCTAGGCGGGTTCAGGACGGCCCAGTACTTC.

This clonotype has only a few counts. The chain recombines TRBV7-6 with TRBJ1-1, with no clear D. This CDR3 comprises 14 residues. The germline gives CDR1 SGHVS, CDR2 FNYEAQ. V lost 0 bases to trimming and J lost 3 bases, with 8 bases between them. The CDR3 bases are TGTGCCAGCAGCTTAGCTCCGGATTACACTGAAGCTTTCTTT. Translating gives CASSLAPDYTEAFF.

J is TRBJ2-1 and V is TRBV4-2; 8 bases fit TRBD2. CDR1 and CDR2 from the germline V gene are LGHNA and YNFKEQ. The CDR3 length is 17 residues. V dropped 0 bases and J dropped 4; count of bases not matched to a gene: 8. The CDR3 is CASSQDPRTSSYNEQFF. The CDR3 bases are TGTGCCAGCAGCCAAGATCCTCGGACTAGCTCGTACAATGAGCAGTTCTTC.

Only a few counts were recorded for this clonotype. The V and J genes are TRBV7-9 and TRBJ2-7; no reliable D call. V lost 0 bases to trimming and J lost 0 bases, with 6 bases between them. The CDR3 runs 14 residues. Germline lookup yields CDR1 SEHNR and CDR2 FQNEAQ (reference sequence). CDR3 in amino acids: CASSLAGNSYEQYF. The CDR3 nucleotides are TGTGCCAGCAGCTTAGCCGGCAACTCCTACGAGCAGTACTTC.

This chain links TRBV27 with TRBJ2-1; D is undetermined. CDR1 is MNHEY, CDR2 SMNVEV, per germline (reference sequence). The CDR3 is made up of 16 amino acids. The germline V and J ends were trimmed by 3 bases and 1 base, with 13 bases remaining between them. The CDR3 sequence: CASSFRPAISYNEQFF. The CDR3 DNA follows: TGTGCCAGCAGTTTCCGGCCGGCCATATCCTACAATGAGCAGTTCTTC.

V and J are TRBV10-3 and TRBJ2-1; possibly TRBD1 for D (5 bases). V was cut by 3 bases and J by 6 bases, with 9 bases left in between. Germline V gives CDR1 ENHRY, CDR2 SYGVKD. The CDR3 runs to 13 residues. The CDR3 reads CAISDRTSNEQFF. CDR3 DNA sequence: TGTGCCATCAGTGACCGGACATCCAATGAGCAGTTCTTC.

The rearrangement links TRBV6-2 or TRBV6-3 to TRBJ2-1; 10 bases agree with TRBD2. Germline-derived CDR1 and CDR2 are MNHEY and SVGEGT. The CDR3 contains 16 residues. V lost 2 bases, J lost 6 bases, and 7 bases stayed unmatched. In nucleotides, the CDR3 is TGTGCCAGCAGTTACCTGGAGTCTAGCGGGGGCAATGAGCAGTTCTTC. This encodes CASSYLESSGGNEQFF.

The chain combines TRBV20-1 with TRBJ2-7, with TRBD1 identical over 9 bases. CDR3 size: 14 residues. Trimming took 3 bases from V and 5 from J; bases not matched to a gene: 8. From germline, CDR1 is DFQATT and CDR2 SNEGSKA (reference sequence). CDR3 in DNA: TGCAGTGCTAGGTCCGGGACAGGGACCAACGAGCAGTACTTC. It translates to CSARSGTGTNEQYF.

This clonotype was detected only a few times. The V call is TRBV6-2 or TRBV6-3, the J call TRBJ2-7; D remains unclear. Germline lookup yields CDR1 MNHEY and CDR2 SVGEGT. CDR3 size: 12 residues. With 6 bases removed from V and 3 bases from J, the gap between germline ends came to 9 bases. CDR3 bases: TGTGCCAGCAGCCGTACCCGCTACGAGCAGTACTTC. Translation: CASSRTRYEQYF.

The chain carries TRBV24-1 and TRBJ2-2, with 13 bases that match TRBD2. Per germline, CDR1 KGHDR and CDR2 SFDVKD. Unmatched junction bases numbered 8, after V lost 4 bases and J lost 7 bases. The length of the CDR3 is 17 residues. The CDR3 loop is CATSEGGTSGDVGELFF. CDR3 DNA: TGTGCCACCAGTGAGGGCGGGACTAGCGGGGACGTCGGGGAGCTGTTTTTT.

CDR3 DNA sequence: TGCGCCAGCAGCTTTGATAGAAACACCATATATTTT. Its protein is CASSFDRNTIYF. This chain links TRBV5-1 with TRBJ1-3; D is unresolved. The CDR3 is 12 amino acids. The germline V gene has CDR1 SGHRS and CDR2 YFSETQ. The V gene lost 2 bases and the J gene lost 5 bases, with 5 bases spanning the gap.

This clonotype showed up just a few times. This sequence joins TRBV20-1 and TRBJ2-3; D gene ambiguous. This CDR3 region has 13 residues. Trimming took off 2 bases at V and 1 base at J, with 7 bases between the two ends. The germline V gene has CDR1 DFQATT and CDR2 SNEGSKA (reference sequence). The CDR3 nucleotides are TGCAGTGCTAGACGTGGGGGCACAGATACGCAGTATTTT. Protein: CSARRGGTDTQYF.

CDR3 in DNA: TGTGCCAGCAGCCGAGCGGGGGAGACCTACTCCTACGAGCAGTACTTC. Translated, it gives CASSRAGETYSYEQYF. The rearrangement uses TRBV7-6 and TRBJ2-7; the match to TRBD2 covers 8 bases. The V and J ends lost 5 bases and 0 bases, in that order; junction bases with no gene match: 9. The CDR3 contains 16 residues. Germline V gene lookup returns CDR1 SGHVS and CDR2 FNYEAQ.

The chain is built from TRBV2 and TRBJ2-4; D is undetermined. Germline CDR1 and CDR2: SNHLY and FYNNEI. Trimming took 4 bases from V and 0 from J, leaving 13 bases between them. There are 16 residues in the CDR3. DNA of the CDR3: TGTGCCAGCAGTGGGTACGGATCGTTAGCCAAAAACATTCAGTACTTC. Residues: CASSGYGSLAKNIQYF.

A few counts support this clonotype. This rearrangement joins TRBV12-3 or TRBV12-4 to TRBJ2-3; weak D call: TRBD1 (5 bases). CDR3 length: 15 residues. With 3 bases removed from V and 4 bases from J, the gap between germline ends came to 14 bases. The CDR3 region is CASSFQAGFPDTQYF. As DNA, the CDR3 is TGTGCCAGCAGTTTTCAGGCAGGGTTCCCAGATACGCAGTATTTT.

The chain combines TRBV3-1 with TRBJ2-1; D remains unclear. This CDR3 region has 13 residues. Trimming cost V 0 bases and J 9 bases, with 9 bases left between them. CDR1 is LGHDT and CDR2 is YNNKEL in the germline V gene (reference sequence). The DNA of the CDR3 is TGTGCCAGCAGCCAAGATAGTGCTAGTGAGCAGTTCTTC. Protein: CASSQDSASEQFF.

In this sample, this clonotype turned up a few times. The rearrangement joins TRBV11-2 to TRBJ2-1, with D uncertain. The length of the CDR3 is 14 residues. The V end lost 0 bases, the J end lost 3 bases, and 6 bases lay between the germline ends. Per germline, CDR1 SGHAT and CDR2 FQNNGV. CDR3 sequence (DNA): TGTGCCAGCAGCTTAGACACCTTCTACAATGAGCAGTTCTTC. It is translated as CASSLDTFYNEQFF.

In its sample, this clonotype was seen a few times. This chain links TRBV3-1 with TRBJ2-7; D call uncertain. With 2 bases removed from V and 7 bases from J, the gap between germline ends came to 6 bases. This CDR3 is 11 amino acids long. Germline V gene sequence: CDR1 LGHDT, CDR2 YNNKEL (reference sequence). The chain's CDR3 is CASSQSIEQYF. The CDR3 bases are TGTGCCAGCAGCCAATCCATAGAGCAGTACTTC.

This clonotype came up a few times. This sequence joins TRBV15 and TRBJ2-1, with 7 bases that match TRBD1. The J segment lost 7 bases and the V segment lost 1 base, leaving 4 bases of the junction unmatched. The germline V gene has CDR1 LNHNV and CDR2 YYDKDF (reference sequence). This CDR3 spans 14 amino acids. The CDR3: CATSRVGGWNEQFF. In DNA, the CDR3 is TGTGCCACCAGCAGAGTAGGGGGCTGGAATGAGCAGTTCTTC.

V is TRBV24-1 and J is TRBJ2-1; tentatively, D is TRBD1 or TRBD2 (5 bases each). V was pared by 9 bases and J by 3 bases, with 11 bases between. The germline CDR1 and CDR2 sequences are KGHDR and SFDVKD. The CDR3 totals 13 residues. CDR3 in amino acids: CATGTAVYNEQFF. CDR3 nucleotide sequence: TGTGCCACCGGGACGGCAGTCTACAATGAGCAGTTCTTC.